This T cell receptor beta chain originates from a study of metastatic and nonmetastatic thyroid tumors. The V end was cut by 3 bases, the J end by 0 bases, with 16 bases between. CDR3 length: 18 amino acids. This clone was detected many times. With MiXCR, TCRdb reprocessed the PCR reads. The data hold 18,000 or so clones, with 34% observed a single time. No treatment had been given to any patient before thyroid surgery. The chain employs TRBV5-7 and TRBJ2-6; D not resolved. TRBV5-7 is marked as an open reading frame, function uncertain. Sequenced sample: tumor tissue. The TCR was taken from a female donor with papillary thyroid cancer or a benign thyroid nodule (not recorded which). Some clones in this sample may be carry-over from other donors' samples. The DNA of the CDR3 is TGTGCCAGCAGCTCACCCGGGTGGACCGTCTCTGGGGCCAACGTCCTGACTTTC. It yields the protein CASSSPGWTVSGANVLTF.